This TCR beta chain derives from a study of blood T cell repertoires in COVID-19. Methods used by the authors: Quantification of nucleated cells was approximated via reference gene primer amplification. Produced via immunoSEQ multiplex PCR; TCRdb's table is partial and in-frame only. From that table come the V and J calls and clone size; the DNA was used to work out D and trimming. The top ten hold over 8.5% of the sample, which has approximately 300,000 clones, approximately 89% seen once. The sample taken for sequencing was PBMCs or T cells enriched from blood (not recorded which). This receptor was obtained from a woman under 40 who had recovered from COVID-19.

CDR3 nucleotide sequence: TGTGCCAGCAGTTTATCGATGGGCGGGAGGTACAATGAGCAGTTCTTC. This encodes CASSLSMGGRYNEQFF. The chain joins TRBV27 to TRBJ2-1, with 8 positions matching TRBD2. The trim removed 0 bases at V and 4 bases at J, leaving 5 bases unmatched. Germline CDR1 MNHEY, CDR2 SMNVEV (reference sequence). The CDR3 is made up of 16 amino acids.